Only one count was recorded for the clone carrying this TCR beta chain. Antigen unknown. The CDR3 length is 19 residues. CDR1 SGHDN and CDR2 FVKESK come from the germline V gene. V was pared by 0 bases and J by 8 bases, with 19 bases of the junction left unmatched. The sample is drawn from a study of shared clonotypes between healthy human individuals. For the study at large: There were three CD4 naive, three CD4 memory, two CD8 naive and one CD8 memory plates per donor. Whole-study results and caveats: A limitation of the genetic and exposure-history diversity represented arose from few donors. Sequencing depth was expected to influence donor clonotype sharing.

Generated by immunoSEQ multiplex PCR, the TCRdb table keeps only in-frame clones and is missing some. The top ten hold over 0.2% of the sample, which has approximately 840,000 clones, about 96% seen once. Naive CD8 cells, CD45RO-negative and positively selected for CCR7, excluded terminally differentiated effector memory CD45RA+ cells. Donors included only healthy HIV-negative adults lacking recent acute infections or vaccinations. The chain uses TRBV14 and TRBJ2-1; 7 bases match TRBD2. The source material was naive CD8+ T cells sorted from blood. This receptor was identified in a man aged 25 to 40 in good health. CDR3 nucleotide sequence: TGTGCCAGCAGCCAAGATCCTCCCCATATTGGCGGGAGTTCCCATGAGCAGTTCTTC. It yields the protein CASSQDPPHIGGSSHEQFF.